Below, one T cell receptor (delta chain) is given with its context. The antigen is not known. CDR1 and CDR2 (germline): TSWWSYY, QGS. The CDR3 spans 23 residues. The ends were cut back, 1 base at V and 2 bases at J, with 35 bases in the middle. TCRdb ran CATT on the multiplex PCR reads. The table shows about 89,000 delta-chain clones, with approximately 1.4% occurring only once. This sample is drawn from a study of γδ T cells in repeated Plasmodium falciparum infection. Study context: Samples were taken at baseline, before some infections, and 21 days after each.

Study-level findings and limits: Donors in Mali lived in a small rural village, largely one ethnic group. Repeated controlled infections reportedly drove waves of new clonotype selection in Vdelta2-negative, mostly Vdelta1+, gammadelta repertoires.

Gammadelta T cells were flow-sorted from PBMC into Vgamma9/Vdelta2+ and Vdelta2-negative populations for bulk analysis. The V and J genes are TRDV1 and TRDJ1; the D call may be TRDD2 or TRDD3 (6 bases each). TCRdb is silent on the J gene; assignment here came from matching the DNA to germline. Sequences were obtained from gamma-delta T cells from blood. This TCR was sampled from a pool of human donors (malaria-infected and uninfected, not separated). The CDR3 reads CALGEHSTSSDCTGITGTDKLIF. The CDR3 DNA reads TGTGCTCTTGGGGAACACTCGACTTCCTCAGATTGTACTGGGATTACGGGTACCGATAAACTCATCTTT.